This is a list of T cell receptor beta chains from one sample in a study of blood T cell repertoires in COVID-19. Libraries were prepared by immunoSEQ multiplex PCR; TCRdb keeps only in-frame clonotypes and omits some of them. The sample includes 40,000 to 50,000 clones, roughly nine tenths of them seen just once. Sequencing was performed on peripheral blood. Every receptor here comes from a human donor in a cohort sampled during active COVID-19. Both conserved end residues are part of each CDR3. The D gene is left open where the match is weak.

cdr3_nt cdr3_aa d_call j_call v_call
TGTGCCAGCAGTCGCGGAGGTGAAGAGACCCAGTACTTC CASSRGGEETQYF NA TRBJ2-5 TRBV3-1/TRBV3-2
TGTGCCAGCAGTGGCCTCGACAGCGTTCTGTCCTACGAGCAGTACTTC CASSGLDSVLSYEQYF NA TRBJ2-7 TRBV6-2/TRBV6-3
TGTGCCAGTAGTATTACAGGGGTTCTAGACACTGAAGCTTTCTTT CASSITGVLDTEAFF TRBD1 TRBJ1-1 TRBV19
TGTGCCAGCAGCTTGCTCGCGGGCAATCAGCCCCAGCATTTT CASSLLAGNQPQHF NA TRBJ1-5 TRBV5-5
TGCGCCAGCAGCGCCGGGACAGGCTTCTCTGGAAACACCATATATTTT CASSAGTGFSGNTIYF TRBD1 TRBJ1-3 TRBV5-1
TGTGCCAGCAGTCCGCTAATCATAACCGGAGCTTTCTTT CASSPLIITGAFF NA TRBJ1-1 TRBV12-3/TRBV12-4
TGTGCCAGCAGTTACCCACTATTTGAACCTGAAGCTTTCTTT CASSYPLFEPEAFF NA TRBJ1-1 TRBV6-2/TRBV6-3
TGTGCCAGCAGTTACGACAGCGAAAACTATGGCTACACCTTC CASSYDSENYGYTF NA TRBJ1-2 TRBV6-2/TRBV6-3
TGCGCCAGCAGCCAGATCAGGGACAGGGATTCACCCCTCCACTTT CASSQIRDRDSPLHF TRBD1 TRBJ1-6 TRBV4-3
TGTGCCAGTTGTGGGAGCTCCTATAATTCACCCCTCCACTTT CASCGSSYNSPLHF NA TRBJ1-6 TRBV7-9
TGTGCCAGCAGCTTAGATAAGGAAGCAGGCTCTGGAAACACCATATATTTT CASSLDKEAGSGNTIYF NA TRBJ1-3 TRBV7-2
TGCGCCAGCAGCCAATGGCAGGGCACTAATGAAAAACTGTTTTTT CASSQWQGTNEKLFF NA TRBJ1-4 TRBV4-3
TGCAGTGCTAGAACCGGGACTGAAGCTTTCTTT CSARTGTEAFF NA TRBJ1-1 TRBV20-1
TGTGCCAGCAGCTTAGACCCAGGCGATAACACTGAAGCTTTCTTT CASSLDPGDNTEAFF NA TRBJ1-1 TRBV11-2
TGTGCCAGTTTGGGAGACTGGATCTATGGCTACACCTTC CASLGDWIYGYTF NA TRBJ1-2 TRBV19
TGTGCCAGCAGCTTGCTCGGACAGCGGAGTGGCTACACCTTC CASSLLGQRSGYTF NA TRBJ1-2 TRBV5-5
TGTGCCAGCAGTTGGGACAGGGGCTATGGCTACACCTTC CASSWDRGYGYTF TRBD1 TRBJ1-2 TRBV5-6